The 32 T cell receptor beta chains below were found in one sample sequenced in a study of blood T cell repertoires in COVID-19. TCRdb's table, derived via immunoSEQ multiplex PCR, lists solely in-frame clones and lacks some. The sample has tens of thousands of clones; about 91% are singletons. Sample: peripheral blood. These receptors were collected from a woman older than 75 with active or convalescent COVID-19.

This clone came up a few times. The CDR3: CASSGRDRGQYGYTF. In nucleotides, the CDR3 is TGTGCCAGTAGTGGCCGGGACAGGGGGCAATATGGCTACACCTTC. The V call is TRBV19, the J call TRBJ1-2, with 12 bases that match TRBD1. CDR3 size: 15 residues. CDR1 and CDR2 (germline): LNHDA, SQIVND (reference sequence). V dropped 5 bases and J dropped 5; count of bases not matched to a gene: 6.

The J gene is TRBJ1-2, the V gene TRBV3-1 (or the pseudogene TRBV3-2); D is undetermined. V lost 3 bases to trimming and J lost 4 bases, with 21 bases between them. This CDR3 region has 17 residues. Looked up from germline, CDR1 is LGHDT and CDR2 is YNNKEL (reference sequence). The CDR3 reads CASSHFRTEVGSYGYTF. In DNA form, the CDR3 reads TGTGCCAGCAGCCATTTTCGGACGGAGGTAGGGTCCTATGGCTACACCTTC.

The chain links TRBV19 to TRBJ2-1, with 9 bases that match TRBD1. CDR3 length: 15 amino acids. From germline, CDR1 is LNHDA and CDR2 SQIVND (reference sequence). The ends lost 1 base at V and 6 bases at J; junction bases unmatched: 4. Here the CDR3 reads CASSIAGTGLNEQFF. CDR3 bases: TGTGCCAGTAGTATAGCCGGGACAGGGCTCAATGAGCAGTTCTTC.

The genes are TRBV28 and TRBJ2-7; 9 positions agree with TRBD1. The CDR3 has 14 amino acids. The trim removed 6 bases at V and 6 bases at J, leaving 9 bases unmatched. Germline loops: CDR1 MDHEN, CDR2 SYDVKM. CDR3 DNA: TGTGCCAGCAGATCTGGACAGGGGACTGGCGAGCAGTACTTC. This sequence encodes CASRSGQGTGEQYF.

The J gene is TRBJ2-1, the V gene TRBV2; a weak D match, TRBD1 (6 bases). This CDR3 comprises 15 residues. CDR1 is SNHLY, CDR2 FYNNEI, per germline. Trimming took off 0 bases at V and 6 bases at J, with 12 bases between the two ends. CDR3 in amino acids: CASSEAFRGLNEQFF. CDR3 in DNA: TGTGCCAGCAGTGAAGCTTTCAGGGGCCTCAATGAGCAGTTCTTC.

The chain links TRBV7-9 to TRBJ1-1, with 9 bases that match TRBD1. This CDR3 spans 16 amino acids. Germline assignment: CDR1 SEHNR and CDR2 FQNEAQ (reference sequence). The V and J ends lost 3 bases and 7 bases, in that order; junction bases with no gene match: 12. CDR3 amino acids: CASSLGAGTGTLEAFF. For the CDR3, the DNA is TGTGCCAGCAGCTTGGGGGCCGGGACAGGGACGCTTGAAGCTTTCTTT.

The CDR3, as DNA: TGTGCCAGCAGTGAATATGGGGCAGGTCGTGAGCAGTTCTTC. Its translation is CASSEYGAGREQFF. The rearrangement links TRBV25-1 to TRBJ2-1, with TRBD1 as a possible D gene (5 bases). Germline V gene sequence: CDR1 MGHDK, CDR2 SYGVNS. V was shortened by 0 bases and J by 9 bases, with 12 bases between the two germline ends. CDR3 size: 14 residues. Complete variable domain (other parts from reference TRBV25-1 and TRBJ2-1): EADIYQTPRYLVIGTGKKITLECSQTMGHDKMYWYQQDPGMELHLIHYSYGVNSTEKGDLSSESTVSRIRTEHFPLTLESARPSHTSQYLCASSEYGAGREQFFGPGTRLTVL.

This chain joins TRBV6-2 or TRBV6-3 and TRBJ1-4, with D uncertain. V was shortened by 2 bases and J by 8 bases, with 15 bases between the two germline ends. CDR3 size: 15 residues. CDR1 and CDR2 from the germline V gene are MNHEY and SVGEGT. The CDR3 is CASSYAMYGNEKLFF. Written as DNA, the CDR3 is TGTGCCAGCAGTTACGCTATGTACGGGAACGAAAAACTGTTTTTT.

The chain has TRBV19 and TRBJ1-1, with 10 bases aligning to TRBD1. V was pared by 3 bases and J by 4 bases, with 8 bases of the junction left unmatched. This CDR3 has 16 residues. CDR1 LNHDA and CDR2 SQIVND come from the germline V gene (reference sequence). The CDR3 coding sequence is TGTGCCAGTAGTATCCCGGGACAGGGGAGTGGCACTGAAGCTTTCTTT. Its protein product is CASSIPGQGSGTEAFF.

This chain uses TRBV30 with TRBJ2-7, with TRBD1 identical over 10 bases. The germline V gene encodes CDR1 GTSNPN and CDR2 SVGIG (reference sequence). J was trimmed by 4 bases and V by 2 bases; bases with no gene match: 2. CDR3 length equals 13 residues. CDR3 residues: CAWSRGQGYEQYF. CDR3 in DNA: TGTGCCTGGAGTCGGGGACAGGGGTACGAGCAGTACTTC.

The chain uses TRBV7-9 and TRBJ1-1; 7 bases are a match to TRBD1. The junction had 11 bases not matched to a gene; V was cut back by 5 bases and J by 8 bases. CDR1 and CDR2 (germline): SEHNR, FQNEAQ (reference sequence). The CDR3 is made up of 14 amino acids. CDR3 nucleotides: TGTGCCAGCAGCCCTAGACAGGGCGCGGAAGAAGCTTTCTTT. Residues: CASSPRQGAEEAFF.

The table lists this clone with a count of one. This chain joins TRBV7-8 and TRBJ2-1; the match to TRBD1 covers 7 bases. Germline trimming cut 5 bases from V and 2 bases from J; bases unmatched to any gene: 9. CDR3 length: 16 residues. Germline loops: CDR1 SGHVS, CDR2 FQNEAQ. This chain's CDR3 is CASSPVGGRTYNEQFF. The CDR3 coding sequence is TGTGCCAGCAGCCCCGTAGGGGGCAGGACCTACAATGAGCAGTTCTTC. Full variable domain (missing parts from reference TRBV7-8 and TRBJ2-1): GAGVSQSPRYKVAKRGQDVALRCDPISGHVSLFWYQQALGQGPEFLTYFQNEAQLDKSGLPSDRFFAERPEGSVSTLKIQRTQQEDSAVYLCASSPVGGRTYNEQFFGPGTRLTVL.

V usage is TRBV9 and J usage is TRBJ1-6, with a tentative D call TRBD1 (6 bases). V was pared by 9 bases and J by 1 base, with 20 bases between. Germline CDR1 SGDLS, CDR2 YYNGEE. The CDR3 sequence is 17 residues long. The chain's CDR3 is CATNERGGGSYNSPLHF. In DNA, the CDR3 is TGTGCCACCAATGAGAGGGGGGGCGGGTCCTATAATTCACCCCTCCACTTT.

The V call is TRBV25-1, the J call TRBJ1-5; D remains ambiguous. The V and J ends lost 4 bases and 6 bases respectively, with 7 bases between them. There are 12 residues in the CDR3. Germline V gene sequence: CDR1 MGHDK, CDR2 SYGVNS. The CDR3 sequence is CASSVEGQPQHF. The DNA of the CDR3 is TGTGCCAGCAGTGTGGAGGGTCAGCCCCAGCATTTT. The whole variable domain, filled in from reference TRBV25-1 and TRBJ1-5, reads EADIYQTPRYLVIGTGKKITLECSQTMGHDKMYWYQQDPGMELHLIHYSYGVNSTEKGDLSSESTVSRIRTEHFPLTLESARPSHTSQYLCASSVEGQPQHFGDGTRLSIL.

V and J are TRBV4-3 and TRBJ2-1; tentative D call: TRBD2 (5 bases). Germline V gene sequence: CDR1 LGHNA, CDR2 YSLEER. V was clipped by 0 bases and J by 6 bases, with 15 bases between them. The CDR3 has 16 residues. The CDR3 region is CASSQDRTKRGNEQFF. CDR3 sequence (DNA): TGCGCCAGCAGCCAAGATAGGACCAAACGGGGCAATGAGCAGTTCTTC.

This chain joins TRBV18 and TRBJ1-1; no clear D. The V end lost 4 bases, the J end lost 3 bases, and 9 bases lay between the germline ends. The germline V gene encodes CDR1 KGHSH and CDR2 LQKENI. The CDR3 contains 13 residues. The CDR3, as DNA: TGTGCCAGCTCACAGGGAGTGGACACTGAAGCTTTCTTT. Protein: CASSQGVDTEAFF.

The chain combines TRBV19 with TRBJ2-2; 11 bases line up with TRBD2. Per germline, CDR1 LNHDA and CDR2 SQIVND (reference sequence). The V segment lost 4 bases and the J segment 0 bases; nucleotides outside the gene matches: 4. This CDR3 contains 17 residues. The CDR3 DNA reads TGTGCCAGTAGTAAGACTAGCGGGGCCGCGAACACCGGGGAGCTGTTTTTT. Translated: CASSKTSGAANTGELFF.

The chain recombines TRBV19 with TRBJ2-3, with 8 bases fitting TRBD2. Germline trimming cut 10 bases from V and 2 bases from J; bases unmatched to any gene: 8. This CDR3 spans 14 amino acids. CDR1 is LNHDA, CDR2 SQIVND, per germline (reference sequence). The CDR3 sequence is CATKKREITDTQYF. The CDR3 DNA is TGTGCCACCAAAAAGCGGGAGATCACAGATACGCAGTATTTT.

The chain recombines TRBV6-1 with TRBJ2-5; 10 bases agree with TRBD1. V shed 3 bases, J shed 5 bases, and the junction held 9 bases outside the gene matches. Per the germline V gene, CDR1 is MNHNS and CDR2 is SASEGT. This CDR3 has 16 amino acids. CDR3 region: CASSEFGQGVSETQYF. The CDR3 coding sequence is TGTGCCAGCAGTGAGTTCGGACAGGGGGTGTCGGAGACCCAGTACTTC.

This clone has a single count. The chain carries TRBV10-2 and TRBJ1-5; 7 bases map to TRBD1. CDR1 WSHSY and CDR2 SAAADI come from the germline V gene. Trimming took 2 bases from V and 5 from J; bases not matched to a gene: 6. CDR3 length: 15 residues. The CDR3 bases are TGCGCCAGCAGTGAGGATTCCAGGGGGGATCAGCCCCAGCATTTT. The encoded protein is CASSEDSRGDQPQHF.

The chain employs TRBV7-9 and TRBJ2-3; D might be TRBD1 (6 bases). The germline V and J ends were trimmed by 5 bases and 7 bases, with 16 bases remaining between them. The CDR3 is 14 amino acids. Germline CDR1 SEHNR, CDR2 FQNEAQ (reference sequence). CDR3 sequence reads: CASSEQGGLNTQYF. CDR3 bases: TGTGCCAGCAGCGAACAAGGGGGATTGAATACGCAGTATTTT.

The chain joins TRBV19 to TRBJ2-1; 9 positions match TRBD2. Losses at the gene ends were 6 bases for V and 5 bases for J; bases not matched to a gene: 17. The CDR3 has 18 amino acids. Germline CDR1 reads LNHDA; CDR2 reads SQIVND (reference sequence). Here the CDR3 reads CASSPTALGAGGNNEQFF. CDR3 DNA: TGTGCCAGTAGCCCTACCGCTCTAGGCGCGGGAGGGAACAATGAGCAGTTCTTC. Full variable domain (remainder filled in from reference TRBV19 and TRBJ2-1): DGGITQSPKYLFRKEGQNVTLSCEQNLNHDAMYWYRQDPGQGLRLIYYSQIVNDFQKGDIAEGYSVSREKKESFPLTVTSAQKNPTAFYLCASSPTALGAGGNNEQFFGPGTRLTVL.

CDR3 nucleotide sequence: TGCGCCAGCAGTTTCGACAGGGTTGGAGAGACCCAGTACTTC. It translates to CASSFDRVGETQYF. The gene calls are TRBV4-1 and TRBJ2-5, with 7 bases matching TRBD1. Germline V gives CDR1 MGHRA, CDR2 YSYEKL. The J segment lost 4 bases and the V segment lost 6 bases, leaving 8 bases of the junction unmatched. The CDR3 contains 14 residues.

This clone was picked up one time. The chain uses TRBV2 and TRBJ1-2; no clear D gene. Trimming stripped 6 bases from V and 0 bases from J, with 14 bases between. This CDR3 is built from 15 residues. CDR1 is SNHLY, CDR2 FYNNEI, per germline. The CDR3 coding sequence is TGTGCCAGCAGCCAACTACGGGTAACTAACTATGGCTACACCTTC. It translates to CASSQLRVTNYGYTF.

The J gene is TRBJ1-1, the V gene TRBV5-6; D may be TRBD1 (6 bases). Germline values: CDR1 SGHDT, CDR2 YYEEEE. V shed 0 bases and J shed 1 base, with 13 bases lying between them. The CDR3 consists of 16 residues. The CDR3, as DNA: TGTGCCAGCAGCTTGGGAATTTGGACAGAGAACACTGAAGCTTTCTTT. Protein: CASSLGIWTENTEAFF. Drawing the rest from reference TRBV5-6 and TRBJ1-1, the complete variable domain is DAGVTQSPTHLIKTRGQQVTLRCSPKSGHDTVSWYQQALGQGPQFIFQYYEEEERQRGNFPDRFSGHQFPNYSSELNVNALLLGDSALYLCASSLGIWTENTEAFFGQGTRLTVV.

The V gene is TRBV2, the J gene TRBJ2-7; 15 bases fit TRBD2. The CDR3 extends over 14 amino acids. The germline V gene has CDR1 SNHLY and CDR2 FYNNEI. Losses at the gene ends were 7 bases for V and 6 bases for J; bases not matched to a gene: 4. The DNA of the CDR3 is TGTGCCAGCACCGGACTAGCGGGAGGGGCCGAGCAGTACTTC. It yields the protein CASTGLAGGAEQYF.

The chain carries TRBV5-1 and TRBJ2-2; 9 bases fit TRBD2. The CDR3 loop spans 16 amino acids. V dropped 4 bases and J dropped 6; count of bases not matched to a gene: 10. Germline CDR1 SGHRS, CDR2 YFSETQ. CDR3 sequence (DNA): TGCGCCAGCAGCGCGTTAGCGGGAGCTCGGGCCGGGGAGCTGTTTTTT. Translated: CASSALAGARAGELFF.

The chain combines TRBV11-3 with TRBJ2-3; D may be TRBD2 (7 bases). The ends were cut back, 4 bases at V and 3 bases at J, with 11 bases in the middle. The CDR3 totals 14 residues. CDR1 is SGHNT and CDR2 is YENEEA in the germline V gene. The CDR3 is CASSWGGPTDTQYF. In DNA, the CDR3 is TGTGCCAGCAGCTGGGGGGGGCCAACAGATACGCAGTATTTT.

V usage is TRBV6-2 or TRBV6-3 and J usage is TRBJ2-1; 12 bases match TRBD2. CDR3 size: 19 residues. The V segment lost 5 bases and the J segment 6 bases; nucleotides outside the gene matches: 17. The germline V gene has CDR1 MNHEY and CDR2 SVGEGT. This chain's CDR3 is CASSPRLAGVGITSNEQFF. The CDR3 nucleotides are TGTGCCAGCAGTCCCCGACTAGCGGGAGTAGGTATAACGTCCAATGAGCAGTTCTTC.

CDR3 DNA: TGTGCCATCAGTACCGGGACTAGCGAATACAATGAGCAGTTCTTC. Translated: CAISTGTSEYNEQFF. The V and J genes are TRBV10-3 and TRBJ2-1; 10 bases fit TRBD2. Trimming cost V 5 bases and J 4 bases; bases outside gene matches: 5. This CDR3 comprises 15 residues. Per the germline V gene, CDR1 is ENHRY and CDR2 is SYGVKD.

This chain uses TRBV14 with TRBJ2-5, with 8 positions matching TRBD2. The germline V gene has CDR1 SGHDN and CDR2 FVKESK. V lost 4 bases and J lost 7; bases outside the gene matches: 11. The CDR3 extends over 15 amino acids. The DNA for the CDR3 is TGTGCCAGCAGCCCTCTCGGGGAGAGCGGGGGGACCCAGTACTTC. The encoded protein is CASSPLGESGGTQYF.

The chain joins TRBV19 to TRBJ1-5; D gene unclear. Germline-derived CDR1 and CDR2 are LNHDA and SQIVND (reference sequence). V was pared by 5 bases and J by 0 bases, with 11 bases between. This CDR3 is built from 15 residues. CDR3 DNA: TGTGCCAGTAGTTGGGAGGGTGATAGCAATCAGCCCCAGCATTTT. It is translated as CASSWEGDSNQPQHF.